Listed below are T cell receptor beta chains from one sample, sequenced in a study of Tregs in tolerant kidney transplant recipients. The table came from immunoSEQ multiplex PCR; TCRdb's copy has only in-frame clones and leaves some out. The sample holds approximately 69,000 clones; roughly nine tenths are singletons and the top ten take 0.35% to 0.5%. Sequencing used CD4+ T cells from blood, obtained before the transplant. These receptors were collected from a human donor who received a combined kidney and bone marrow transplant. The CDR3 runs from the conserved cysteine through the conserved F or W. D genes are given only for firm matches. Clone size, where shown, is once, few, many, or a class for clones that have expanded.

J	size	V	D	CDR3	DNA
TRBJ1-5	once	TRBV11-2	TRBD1	CASSLGTGPSAQHF	TGTGCCAGCAGCCTCGGGACAGGTCCATCGGCCCAGCATTTT
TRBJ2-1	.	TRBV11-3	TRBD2	CASSLDSYSGNEQFF	TGTGCCAGCAGCTTAGATTCCTATAGCGGGAATGAGCAGTTCTTC
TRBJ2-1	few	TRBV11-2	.	CASRRQNSYNEQFF	TGTGCCAGCAGACGACAGAACTCCTACAATGAGCAGTTCTTC
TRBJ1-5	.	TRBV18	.	CASSPLENQPQHF	TGTGCCAGCTCACCGTTAGAGAATCAGCCCCAGCATTTT
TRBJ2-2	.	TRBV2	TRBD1	CASGDRGTGELFF	TGTGCCAGCGGTGACAGGGGGACCGGGGAGCTGTTTTTT
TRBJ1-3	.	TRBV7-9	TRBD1	CASTTGTGNTIYF	TGTGCCAGCACGACAGGGACTGGAAACACCATATATTTT
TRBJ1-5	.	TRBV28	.	CASTLAYQPQHF	TGTGCCAGCACTCTGGCATATCAGCCCCAGCATTTT
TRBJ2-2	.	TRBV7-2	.	CASSFEWQVSTGELFF	TGTGCCAGCAGCTTTGAATGGCAGGTATCCACCGGGGAGCTGTTTTTT
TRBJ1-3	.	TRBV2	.	CATNGQGSGNTIYF	TGTGCCACTAATGGGCAGGGCTCTGGAAACACCATATATTTT
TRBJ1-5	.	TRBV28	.	CASSSQGYSNQPQHF	TGTGCCAGCAGTTCCCAGGGGTATAGCAATCAGCCCCAGCATTTT
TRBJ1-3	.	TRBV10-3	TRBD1	CAISDGVGWDSGNTIYF	TGTGCCATCAGTGATGGTGTTGGGTGGGACAGCGGAAACACCATATATTTT
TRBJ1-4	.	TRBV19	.	CASSSGTHEKLFF	TGTGCCAGTAGTTCGGGGACTCATGAAAAACTGTTTTTT
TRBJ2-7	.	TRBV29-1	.	CSVEDVQGGRYEQYF	TGCAGCGTTGAAGATGTGCAGGGGGGTCGGTACGAGCAGTACTTC
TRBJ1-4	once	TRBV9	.	CASSVGLATNEKLFF	TGTGCCAGCAGCGTAGGGTTAGCAACTAATGAAAAACTGTTTTTT
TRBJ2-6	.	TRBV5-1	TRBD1	CASSLGQDSGANVLTF	TGCGCCAGCAGCCTCGGACAGGACTCTGGGGCCAACGTCCTGACTTTC
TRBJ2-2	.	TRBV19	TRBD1	CASTNRDRGYTGELFF	TGTGCCAGTACCAACCGGGACAGGGGGTACACCGGGGAGCTGTTTTTT
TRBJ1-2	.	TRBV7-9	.	CASSLVPQGNYGYTF	TGTGCCAGCAGCTTAGTACCCCAGGGAAACTATGGCTACACCTTC
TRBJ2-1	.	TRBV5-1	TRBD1	CASSLDRGAYNEQFF	TGCGCCAGCAGCTTGGACAGGGGGGCCTACAATGAGCAGTTCTTC
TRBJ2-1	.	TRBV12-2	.	CASRSFPPLDHNEQFF	TGTGCAAGTCGCTCGTTCCCTCCACTAGATCACAATGAGCAGTTCTTC
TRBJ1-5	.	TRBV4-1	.	CASSQDKVGVAQPQHF	TGCGCCAGCAGCCAAGATAAGGTAGGGGTCGCTCAGCCCCAGCATTTT
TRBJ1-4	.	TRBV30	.	CAWTTGTNEKLFF	TGTGCCTGGACGACAGGTACTAATGAAAAACTGTTTTTT
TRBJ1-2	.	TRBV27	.	CASSFTGGRRGYTF	TGTGCCAGCAGTTTCACCGGGGGTCGACGGGGCTACACCTTC
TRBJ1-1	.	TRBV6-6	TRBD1	CASTSPGGQFRTEAFF	TGTGCCAGCACCTCCCCCGGGGGACAGTTTCGCACTGAAGCTTTCTTT
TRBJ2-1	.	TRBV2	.	CASSVGSPPYNEQFF	TGTGCCAGCAGTGTTGGGAGCCCGCCCTACAATGAGCAGTTCTTC
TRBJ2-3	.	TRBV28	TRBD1	CASSPSTGNTDTQYF	TGTGCCAGCAGTCCTTCGACAGGGAATACAGATACGCAGTATTTT
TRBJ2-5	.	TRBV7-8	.	CASSSGTQETQYF	TGTGCCAGCAGCTCCGGGACTCAAGAGACCCAGTACTTC
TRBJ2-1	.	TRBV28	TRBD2	CASSPSTSGAFYEQFF	TGTGCCAGCAGTCCATCAACTAGCGGAGCCTTCTATGAGCAGTTCTTC
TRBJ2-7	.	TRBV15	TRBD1	CATSRDGQGAYYEQYF	TGTGCCACCAGCAGAGATGGGCAGGGGGCCTACTACGAGCAGTACTTC
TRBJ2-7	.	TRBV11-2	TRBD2	CASSGSSGRAYEQYF	TGTGCCAGCAGCGGCAGTAGCGGGAGGGCCTACGAGCAGTACTTC
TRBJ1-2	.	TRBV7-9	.	CASSLVDYGYTF	TGTGCCAGCAGCTTAGTAGACTATGGCTACACCTTC
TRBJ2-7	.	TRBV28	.	CATTSPGNGYEQYF	TGTGCCACCACTTCCCCAGGGAACGGGTACGAGCAGTACTTC
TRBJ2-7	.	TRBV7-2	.	CASSLVQTYEQYF	TGTGCCAGCAGCTTAGTGCAGACCTACGAGCAGTACTTC
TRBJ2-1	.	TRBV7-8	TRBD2	CASSLAVRTSGSVNEQFF	TGTGCCAGCAGCTTAGCTGTTAGGACTAGCGGGAGTGTAAATGAGCAGTTCTTC
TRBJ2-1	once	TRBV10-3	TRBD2	CATKTSGVYNEQFF	TGTGCCACCAAGACTAGCGGGGTTTACAATGAGCAGTTCTTC
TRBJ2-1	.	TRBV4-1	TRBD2	CASSQPRLAGVGEQFF	TGCGCCAGCAGCCAACCCCGACTAGCGGGGGTGGGTGAGCAGTTCTTC
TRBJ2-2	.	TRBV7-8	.	CASSSKQGTGELFF	TGTGCCAGCAGTTCAAAGCAGGGGACCGGGGAGCTGTTTTTT
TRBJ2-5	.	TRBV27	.	CASSLRTAKETQYF	TGTGCCAGCAGTCTCCGGACAGCGAAAGAGACCCAGTACTTC
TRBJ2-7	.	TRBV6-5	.	CAAWTRGSEQYF	TGTGCCGCCTGGACCCGAGGGAGCGAGCAGTACTTC
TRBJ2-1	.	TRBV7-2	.	CASSPYNEQFF	TGTGCCAGCAGCCCATACAATGAGCAGTTCTTC
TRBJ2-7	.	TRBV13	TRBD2	CASSPRREGHEQYF	TGTGCCAGCAGCCCCCGGAGGGAGGGCCATGAGCAGTACTTC
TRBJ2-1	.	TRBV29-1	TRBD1	CSVGPTGGDEQFF	TGCAGCGTCGGACCCACAGGGGGCGATGAGCAGTTCTTC
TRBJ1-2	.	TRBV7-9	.	CASSRDIYGYTF	TGTGCCAGCAGCCGGGACATCTATGGCTACACCTTC
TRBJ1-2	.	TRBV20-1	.	CSAQENYGYTF	TGCAGTGCCCAGGAAAACTATGGCTACACCTTC
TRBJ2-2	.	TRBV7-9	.	CASSLISGNTGELFF	TGTGCCAGCAGCTTAATAAGCGGGAACACCGGGGAGCTGTTTTTT
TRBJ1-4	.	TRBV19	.	CASGFRTATNEKLFF	TGTGCCAGTGGGTTCCGGACAGCAACTAATGAAAAACTGTTTTTT